The source of this T cell receptor (beta chain) is a study of T cell changes during pregnancy in multiple sclerosis. Trimming left V 6 bases short and J 6 bases short, with 14 bases between. Germline V gene data show CDR1 as MNHEY and CDR2 as SVGAGI. This CDR3 contains 13 residues. TCRdb's copy holds only in-frame clones and misses some; the assay was immunoSEQ multiplex PCR. The data contain around 83,000 clones, around nine tenths of them singletons. Sequenced material: CD4+ T cells from peripheral blood mononuclear cells, taken in the second trimester of pregnancy. The V and J genes are TRBV6-5 and TRBJ1-1, with D possibly matching TRBD1 (6 bases). This TCR was recovered from a female donor with multiple sclerosis, enrolled in a pregnancy study. This CDR3 is CASSIIQGAEAFF. CDR3 sequence (DNA): TGTGCCAGCAGCATCATACAGGGAGCTGAAGCTTTCTTT.